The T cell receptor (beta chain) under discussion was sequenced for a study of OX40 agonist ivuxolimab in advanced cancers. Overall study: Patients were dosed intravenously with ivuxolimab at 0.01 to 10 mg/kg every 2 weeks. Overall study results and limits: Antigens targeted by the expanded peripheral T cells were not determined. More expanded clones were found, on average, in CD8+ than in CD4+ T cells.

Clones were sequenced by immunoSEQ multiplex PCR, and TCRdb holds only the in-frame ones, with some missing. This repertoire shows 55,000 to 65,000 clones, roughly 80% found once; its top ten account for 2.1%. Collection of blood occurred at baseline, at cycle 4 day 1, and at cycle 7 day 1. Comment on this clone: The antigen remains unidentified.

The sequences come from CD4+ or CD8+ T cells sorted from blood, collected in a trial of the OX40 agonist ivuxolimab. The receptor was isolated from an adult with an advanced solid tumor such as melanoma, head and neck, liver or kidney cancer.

The CDR3 loop is CASSVSGRADLEQFF. The CDR3 DNA is TGTGCCAGCAGCGTGAGCGGGAGGGCCGATCTTGAGCAGTTCTTC. The rearrangement uses TRBV9 and TRBJ2-1, with 10 bases matching TRBD2. The CDR3 has 15 amino acids. CDR1 and CDR2 from the germline V gene are SGDLS and YYNGEE. The V segment lost 2 bases and the J segment 9 bases; nucleotides outside the gene matches: 8.